The 8 T cell receptor beta chains below were found in one sample sequenced in a study of identical twins. TCRdb reprocessed the 5' RACE reads via MiXCR and lists one record per CDR3 protein. This sample has some 460,000 distinct CDR3 sequences, with 14% found just once. The same sample was also used in a study of yellow fever vaccine responses in identical twins.

The sample was CD4+ T cells sorted from blood. These receptors were obtained from a young woman in good health.

The chain joins TRBV7-2 to TRBJ2-7; D remains unclear. V was pared by 0 bases and J by 6 bases, with 9 bases between. The length of the CDR3 is 13 residues. Germline lookup yields CDR1 SGHTA and CDR2 FQGNSA. The CDR3 region is CASSLAEKSEQYF. The DNA for the CDR3 is TGTGCCAGCAGCTTAGCCGAGAAGTCCGAGCAGTACTTC.

This clonotype occurred many times. This chain connects TRBV12-3 or TRBV12-4 to TRBJ2-3; D might be TRBD2 (5 bases). The CDR3 extends over 14 amino acids. With 6 bases removed from V and 10 bases from J, the gap between germline ends came to 20 bases. DNA for the CDR3: TGTGCCAGCAGAGACTACACAATGCCTGGTGCGCAGTATTTT. It codes for CASRDYTMPGAQYF.

The V call is TRBV12-3 or TRBV12-4, the J call TRBJ2-5; 12 bases map to TRBD2. CDR3 length equals 19 residues. V dropped 3 bases and J dropped 0; count of bases not matched to a gene: 11. CDR3 region: CASSFSPKTSGGNQETQYF. CDR3 coding DNA: TGTGCCAGCAGTTTCAGCCCTAAGACTAGCGGGGGCAACCAAGAGACCCAGTACTTC.

The chain has TRBV18 and TRBJ2-5; D might be TRBD1 or TRBD2, each matching 7 bases. Germline V gene data show CDR1 as KGHSH and CDR2 as LQKENI. The CDR3 spans 15 residues. Trimming pared 4 bases from V and 1 base from J, leaving 13 bases between. Here the CDR3 reads CASSREGARQETQYF. The DNA of the CDR3 is TGTGCCAGCTCACGGGAGGGGGCTCGCCAAGAGACCCAGTACTTC.

There are many counts of this clonotype. V usage is TRBV5-1 and J usage is TRBJ1-5; tentative D call: TRBD1 (5 bases). Trimming left V 8 bases short and J 1 base short, with 10 bases between. Germline V gene sequence: CDR1 SGHRS, CDR2 YFSETQ. The CDR3 is 13 residues long. CDR3 DNA: TGCGCCAGTAGGGACGACAGCAATCAGCCCCAGCATTTT. Protein product: CASRDDSNQPQHF.

The chain combines TRBV6-5 with TRBJ2-7; the D gene is possibly TRBD2 (6 bases). V was pared by 5 bases and J by 12 bases, with 17 bases between. The germline CDR1 and CDR2 sequences are MNHEY and SVGAGI. CDR3 length equals 12 residues. CDR3 nucleotides: TGTGCCAGCAGTCCGGGGAACACGGGAGTGTACTTC. It specifies CASSPGNTGVYF.

This clonotype was seen ten or more times. V usage is TRBV3-1 and J usage is TRBJ2-7, with D perhaps matching TRBD2 (5 bases). The CDR3 is made up of 14 amino acids. V was cut by 4 bases and J by 2 bases, with 12 bases left in between. Germline CDR1 LGHDT, CDR2 YNNKEL (reference sequence). Written as DNA, the CDR3 is TGTGCCAGCAGCCTACCGGGAAGAACCTACGAGCAGTACTTC. The encoded protein is CASSLPGRTYEQYF.

This chain joins TRBV3-1 and TRBJ2-5, with TRBD2 matching over 12 bases. The CDR3 totals 16 residues. Germline values: CDR1 LGHDT, CDR2 YNNKEL (reference sequence). Trimming took 4 bases from V and 4 from J; bases not matched to a gene: 7. CDR3 sequence reads: CASSLRTSGVAETQYF. CDR3 nucleotide sequence: TGTGCCAGCAGCCTACGGACTAGCGGGGTTGCAGAGACCCAGTACTTC.